This T cell receptor beta chain originates from a study of CD8 T cells in ankylosing spondylitis. Study outcomes and limitations: Apparently characteristic of ankylosing spondylitis blood was a TCR beta motif (eight highly homologous variants).

The table lists this clonotype with many counts. Its antigen is unidentified. The CDR3 spans 17 residues. The junction had 8 bases not matched to a gene; V was cut back by 1 base and J by 4 bases. CDR1 and CDR2 (germline): SGHTA, FQGNSA. TCRdb re-called the 5' RACE reads with MiXCR, one entry per CDR3 protein. The profile shows fewer than 550,000 distinct CDR3 sequences, 5.3% of them singletons. Sample: blood, either unsorted or a sorted T cell fraction (not recorded which). The receptor's source is a male donor with ankylosing spondylitis. The chain employs TRBV7-2 and TRBJ2-3; 10 positions agree with TRBD2. CDR3 protein: CASSLVLAGAGADTQYF. The DNA for the CDR3 is TGTGCCAGCAGCTTAGTCCTAGCGGGAGCAGGGGCAGATACGCAGTATTTT. Full variable domain (missing parts from reference TRBV7-2 and TRBJ2-3): GAGVSQSPSNKVTEKGKDVELRCDPISGHTALYWYRQSLGQGLEFLIYFQGNSAPDKSGLPSDRFSAERTGGSVSTLTIQRTQQEDSAVYLCASSLVLAGAGADTQYFGPGTRLTVL.